What follows describes a single T cell receptor (beta chain). Its cognate antigen is unknown. Trimming removed 1 base from V and 2 bases from J, with 8 bases in between. This CDR3 comprises 13 residues. The germline gives CDR1 SQVTM, CDR2 ANQGSEA. MiXCR, applied by TCRdb to the 5' RACE reads, yields one record per CDR3 protein. The sample carries hundreds of thousands of distinct CDR3 sequences, less than 25% recorded once. The sample originates from a study of identical twins. Study-level results: The study found excess low generation probability among twin-shared out-of-frame alpha sequences.

A further study also used this sample, focusing on T cells expressing NK-cell markers.

What was sequenced was PBMCs. This chain joins TRBV29-1 and TRBJ1-2, with a possible D match to TRBD1 (6 bases). The source is a woman between 18 and 30 years old in good health. CDR3 region: CSVEVGHNYGYTF. The CDR3 coding sequence is TGCAGCGTTGAAGTGGGACACAACTATGGCTACACCTTC.